What follows are 9 T cell receptor beta chains derived from one specimen sequenced in a study of T cells after yellow fever vaccination. TCRdb passed the 5' RACE reads through MiXCR, listing each CDR3 protein once. The sample lists around 260,000 distinct CDR3 sequences, around 5.2% occurring once. Here the sequenced sample was CD4+ T cells sorted from PBMCs, taken on the day of the yellow fever booster vaccination. The receptors originated from a man aged 18 to 30 who received the YFV17D yellow fever vaccine.

This clonotype was seen more than once but under ten times. The rearrangement uses TRBV3-1 and TRBJ1-4; 9 bases map to TRBD1. Germline V gene data show CDR1 as LGHDT and CDR2 as YNNKEL (reference sequence). V shed 0 bases, J shed 7 bases, and the junction held 0 bases outside the gene matches. This CDR3 has 14 amino acids. This CDR3 reads CASSQEDRGEKLFF. CDR3 coding DNA: TGTGCCAGCAGCCAAGAGGACAGGGGTGAAAAACTGTTTTTT. The variable domain in full, with the rest retrieved from reference TRBV3-1 and TRBJ1-4, is DTAVSQTPKYLVTQMGNDKSIKCEQNLGHDTMYWYKQDSKKFLKIMFSYNNKELIINETVPNRFSPKSPDKAHLNLHINSLELGDSAVYFCASSQEDRGEKLFFGSGTQLSVL.

The chain employs TRBV6-2 or TRBV6-3 and TRBJ1-5, with D unclear. V lost 6 bases to trimming and J lost 4 bases, with 10 bases between them. The CDR3 totals 13 residues. CDR1 is MNHEY, CDR2 SVGEGT, per germline. The CDR3 spells CASSLMMNQPQHF. The CDR3, as DNA: TGTGCCAGCAGCCTCATGATGAATCAGCCCCAGCATTTT.

Only a few counts were recorded for this clonotype. This sequence joins TRBV2 and TRBJ2-2; 8 bases agree with TRBD1. The germline V gene has CDR1 SNHLY and CDR2 FYNNEI. V lost 3 bases, J lost 6 bases, and 9 bases stayed unmatched. This CDR3 is 16 amino acids long. The CDR3 is CASSEESGGASGELFF. CDR3 coding DNA: TGTGCCAGCAGTGAGGAATCAGGGGGCGCGTCCGGGGAGCTGTTTTTT.

This clonotype was counted between two and nine times. The V and J genes are TRBV20-1 and TRBJ2-2, with TRBD1 as a possible D gene (7 bases). This CDR3 comprises 16 residues. The germline V gene encodes CDR1 DFQATT and CDR2 SNEGSKA (reference sequence). V was cut by 0 bases and J by 5 bases, with 16 bases left in between. The CDR3 DNA sequence: TGCAGTGCTAGAGATCACAGGCAGGGGGGAACCGGGGAGCTGTTTTTT. Translated: CSARDHRQGGTGELFF.

The rearrangement uses TRBV5-1 and TRBJ1-2, with TRBD1 matching over 8 bases. The CDR3 is 14 amino acids. V lost 2 bases to trimming and J lost 6 bases; unmatched junction nucleotides: 6. CDR1 and CDR2 from the germline V gene are SGHRS and YFSETQ. The CDR3 nucleotides read TGCGCCAGCAGCTTAGGACAGGGCTTTAATGGCTACACCTTC. Its protein is CASSLGQGFNGYTF.

At least ten counts were recorded for this clonotype. This chain joins TRBV18 and TRBJ1-6, with no clear D. The germline V and J ends were trimmed by 2 bases and 6 bases, with 5 bases remaining between them. Germline V gene lookup returns CDR1 KGHSH and CDR2 LQKENI. The CDR3 runs 13 residues. The CDR3 bases are TGTGCCAGCTCACCAGGCTTTAATTCACCCCTCCACTTT. It yields the protein CASSPGFNSPLHF.

The chain carries TRBV6-5 and TRBJ2-7; perhaps TRBD1 as D (6 bases). Trimming cost V 4 bases and J 0 bases, with 13 bases left between them. Per the germline V gene, CDR1 is MNHEY and CDR2 is SVGAGI. This CDR3 is 15 amino acids long. CDR3 amino acids: CASSSSGTNSYEQYF. In DNA, the CDR3 is TGTGCCAGCAGTTCCTCCGGGACAAACTCCTACGAGCAGTACTTC.

This clonotype was recorded at least ten times. V and J are TRBV5-6 and TRBJ2-1; 8 bases are a match to TRBD2. Germline CDR1 and CDR2: SGHDT and YYEEEE. CDR3 length equals 15 residues. The junction had 4 bases not matched to a gene; V was cut back by 3 bases and J by 2 bases. The DNA for the CDR3 is TGTGCCAGCAGCTCCCGGGGGGGTGCCTACAATGAGCAGTTCTTC. This sequence encodes CASSSRGGAYNEQFF.

This clonotype was seen at least ten times. The chain employs TRBV10-3 and TRBJ2-7, with unresolved D. The ends were cut back, 7 bases at V and 1 base at J, with 8 bases in the middle. CDR1 is ENHRY and CDR2 is SYGVKD in the germline V gene. The CDR3 loop spans 12 amino acids. As DNA, the CDR3 is TGTGCCATCAAAAACACATCCTACGAGCAGTACTTC. It is translated as CAIKNTSYEQYF.